The 2 T cell receptor beta chains below all came from one sample that was sequenced in a study of blood T cells in healthy people across ages. The authors ran a second PCR of about 6 to 11 cycles using a sample-barcoded 5' primer and a J-beta primer mix. TCRdb reanalysed the 5' RACE reads using MiXCR and keeps one entry per CDR3 protein. The data hold fewer than 650,000 distinct CDR3 sequences, with over 25% observed a single time. These same records also appear under a second study, on T cells of mothers and their children.

The specimen was blood. These receptors came from a boy between 2 and 10 years old in good health.

The chain links TRBV12-3 or TRBV12-4 to TRBJ1-2; 8 bases are a match to TRBD1. J was trimmed by 8 bases and V by 1 base; bases with no gene match: 9. The CDR3 consists of 15 residues. The CDR3 spells CASSLVLQGGRGYTF. In DNA form, the CDR3 reads TGTGCCAGCAGTTTAGTCCTACAGGGGGGAAGGGGCTACACCTTC.

The chain combines TRBV2 with TRBJ2-5; TRBD1 might be the D (5 bases). V lost 5 bases and J lost 11, with 15 bases in between. Looked up from germline, CDR1 is SNHLY and CDR2 is FYNNEI. This CDR3 is 12 amino acids long. The CDR3 loop reads CASSSGPGEQYF. The CDR3 DNA follows: TGTGCCAGCAGTTCAGGGCCGGGTGAGCAGTACTTC.